The clone carrying this T cell receptor (beta chain) was picked up many times. Its antigen remains unknown. Germline values: CDR1 DFQATT, CDR2 SNEGSKA (reference sequence). With V trimmed by 2 bases and J by 3 bases, 9 bases remained unmatched. This CDR3 region has 16 residues. A single record per CDR3 protein comes from TCRdb applying MiXCR to the RT-PCR reads. Of around 710,000 distinct CDR3 sequences in the sample, roughly 14% were seen once. These data originate in a study of response to subunit inactivated influenza vaccine. Findings and limits, study-wide: That few new T cells are recruited by each seasonal influenza vaccination was the authors' suggestion.

Here the sequenced sample was PBMCs from blood, taken 14 to 15 days before vaccination. This rearrangement joins TRBV20-1 to TRBJ2-2, with TRBD1 matching 7 bases. This clonotype originated in a man aged 50 to 59 who received an inactivated influenza vaccine. The CDR3 DNA reads as TGCAGTGCTAGAAAAAATTTCCAGGGGGACACCGGGGAGCTGTTTTTT. Protein sequence: CSARKNFQGDTGELFF.